This T cell receptor beta chain was retrieved from a study of blood T cell repertoires in COVID-19. Overall study: Material from acute and convalescent COVID-19 was sourced from the United States, Italy and Spain. T cells, B-cell-depleted T cells, or PBMCs supplied cDNA or gDNA.

Methods used by the authors: Reference gene primer amplification gave estimated nucleated cell counts. Profiling relied on immunoSEQ multiplex PCR, and the TCRdb table lists in-frame clones only, not all of them. V and J calls and clone size are as listed in that table; D and trimming were resolved from the DNA. Among over 70,000 clones listed, 82% were seen once. The V gene lost 6 bases and the J gene lost 3 bases, with 8 bases spanning the gap. The germline gives CDR1 MNHEY, CDR2 SMNVEV (reference sequence). This CDR3 spans 13 amino acids. This clonotype was sampled from a woman aged 55 to 70 with acute or convalescent COVID-19. V usage is TRBV27 and J usage is TRBJ2-2; the D is unclear. Sequencing used peripheral blood. The CDR3 DNA reads TGTGCCAGCAGAGACGGGTACACCGGGGAGCTGTTTTTT. As protein: CASRDGYTGELFF.